These 2 T cell receptor beta chains share one sample of origin, sequenced in a study of OX40 agonist ivuxolimab in advanced cancers. Library preparation was by the immunoSEQ multiplex PCR assay. TCRdb limited this immuneACCESS table to in-frame rearrangements with V and J called. A share of clones is missing; checked studies link under half to unresolved V genes, and the rest is unexplained. This sample is represented by under 95,000 clones; over 90% of them were singletons. Less than 7% of the sample is taken by the ten largest. Specimen: CD4+ or CD8+ T cells sorted from blood, collected in a trial of the OX40 agonist ivuxolimab. The receptors originated from an adult with an advanced solid tumor such as melanoma, head and neck, liver or kidney cancer.

This rearrangement joins TRBV4-1 to TRBJ2-1; TRBD1 agrees at 9 bases. The CDR3 extends over 14 amino acids. Germline CDR1 is MGHRA and CDR2 is YSYEKL. The junction had 4 bases not matched to a gene; V was cut back by 3 bases and J by 7 bases. This CDR3 reads CASSHGQGTNEQFF. The CDR3 DNA follows: TGCGCCAGCAGCCACGGACAGGGGACGAATGAGCAGTTCTTC.

The CDR3 is CSVRAGGPGNEQFF. In DNA form, the CDR3 reads TGCAGCGTTCGGGCGGGAGGGCCGGGGAATGAGCAGTTCTTC. The gene calls are TRBV29-1 and TRBJ2-1, with TRBD2 matching over 9 bases. Germline V gene lookup returns CDR1 SQVTM and CDR2 ANQGSEA. Unmatched junction bases numbered 9, after V lost 5 bases and J lost 7 bases. The CDR3 consists of 14 residues.